This paragraph reports one T cell receptor beta chain. This entry comes from a study of blood T cell repertoires in COVID-19. Per the original methods: Reference gene primers were amplified, and this amplification served to estimate nucleated cell counts. Libraries were prepared by immunoSEQ multiplex PCR; TCRdb keeps only in-frame clonotypes and omits some of them. V and J calls and clone size are copied from that table; D and trimming were computed from the DNA. This table has approximately 220,000 clones, about 88% appearing once. V was trimmed by 5 bases and J by 3 bases, leaving 5 bases between them. Germline-derived CDR1 and CDR2 are SGHVS and FQNEAQ. This CDR3 comprises 11 residues.

Sequencing was performed on peripheral blood. The chain has TRBV7-8 and TRBJ2-7; D not resolved. The sequence came from a man in his fifties who had recovered from COVID-19. In DNA, the CDR3 is TGTGCCAGCAGCGACAACTACGAGCAGTACTTC. It is translated as CASSDNYEQYF.